The 24 T cell receptor beta chains below all came from one sample that was sequenced in a study of blood T cell repertoires in COVID-19. Some clones are missing from TCRdb's copy, which holds only in-frame ones; the method was immunoSEQ multiplex PCR. The sample carries 95,000 to 150,000 clones, 85% to 90% recorded once. Sequenced: peripheral blood. The source of these receptors is a man aged 55 to 69 with acute or convalescent COVID-19.

This clone showed up just a few times. J is TRBJ2-1 and V is TRBV10-1; TRBD2 matches 12 bases. The V segment lost 6 bases and the J segment 6 bases; nucleotides outside the gene matches: 9. This CDR3 contains 16 residues. Germline V gene lookup returns CDR1 WNHNN and CDR2 SYGVQD (reference sequence). The CDR3 reads CASRQASGRARNEQFF. The CDR3 nucleotides are TGCGCCAGCAGGCAGGCTAGCGGGAGGGCGCGCAATGAGCAGTTCTTC.

This sequence joins TRBV28 and TRBJ1-4; D is perhaps TRBD1 (5 bases). The CDR3 is made up of 15 amino acids. The germline CDR1 and CDR2 sequences are MDHEN and SYDVKM. Trimming stripped 4 bases from V and 1 base from J, with 10 bases between. CDR3 nucleotides: TGTGCCAGCAGTTCCGCAGGGATAACTAATGAAAAACTGTTTTTT. Residues: CASSSAGITNEKLFF.

The table lists this clone with a count of one. The rearrangement links TRBV7-2 to TRBJ1-1; no clear D gene. From germline, CDR1 is SGHTA and CDR2 FQGNSA. Trimming removed 1 base at V and 1 base at J, with 7 bases between. The CDR3 sequence is 14 residues long. Here the CDR3 DNA reads TGTGCCAGCAGCTTAGGTAATAGGAACACTGAAGCTTTCTTT. This sequence encodes CASSLGNRNTEAFF.

This clone showed up just a few times. J is TRBJ2-3 and V is TRBV28; tentatively, D is TRBD2 (5 bases). Germline-derived CDR1 and CDR2 are MDHEN and SYDVKM. V gave up 5 bases and J gave up 1 base, with 10 bases separating them. The length of the CDR3 is 14 residues. The CDR3 coding sequence is TGTGCCAGCAGTACACGTAGCGGCACAGATACGCAGTATTTT. It translates to CASSTRSGTDTQYF. The full variable domain, with the rest looked up from reference TRBV28 and TRBJ2-3, is DVKVTQSSRYLVKRTGEKVFLECVQDMDHENMFWYRQDPGLGLRLIYFSYDVKMKEKGDIPEGYSVSREKKERFSLILESASTNQTSMYLCASSTRSGTDTQYFGPGTRLTVL.

The V and J genes are TRBV5-1 and TRBJ2-1; 7 bases are a match to TRBD1. This CDR3 region has 12 residues. Germline V gene data show CDR1 as SGHRS and CDR2 as YFSETQ. Trimming removed 1 base from V and 12 bases from J; junction bases left unmatched: 4. CDR3 sequence reads: CASSLQGEGQFF. CDR3 DNA: TGCGCCAGCAGCTTGCAGGGGGAAGGGCAGTTCTTC.

The chain combines TRBV6-4 with TRBJ2-3, with D hard to call. With 3 bases removed from V and 2 bases from J, the gap between germline ends came to 12 bases. This CDR3 contains 15 residues. The germline V gene has CDR1 MRHNA and CDR2 SNTAGT. The CDR3 DNA follows: TGTGCCAGCAGTGAGAGCACGTCTATCACAGATACGCAGTATTTT. This gives the protein CASSESTSITDTQYF.

V usage is TRBV7-2 and J usage is TRBJ2-2; TRBD1 matches at 7 bases. The CDR3 has 16 residues. With 6 bases clipped from V and 2 bases from J, the junction kept 9 bases outside the gene matches. Germline V gene lookup returns CDR1 SGHTA and CDR2 FQGNSA. The CDR3 DNA follows: TGTGCCAGCAGGCGTCACAGGGGCCTTAACACCGGGGAGCTGTTTTTT. This gives the protein CASRRHRGLNTGELFF.

The chain combines TRBV6-5 with TRBJ1-1, with 7 bases matching TRBD1. The CDR3 has 12 residues. CDR1 is MNHEY, CDR2 SVGAGI, per germline. V lost 10 bases, J lost 4 bases, and 6 bases stayed unmatched. CDR3 residues: CATQGGGTEAFF. The CDR3 bases are TGTGCCACCCAAGGGGGCGGCACTGAAGCTTTCTTT.

The V gene is TRBV7-2, the J gene TRBJ2-5; tentatively, D is TRBD2 (5 bases). Germline V gene sequence: CDR1 SGHTA, CDR2 FQGNSA. The CDR3 runs 13 residues. Trimming pared 3 bases from V and 5 bases from J, leaving 10 bases between. Written as DNA, the CDR3 is TGTGCCAGCAGCTTCTCCGGGGTGGAGACCCAGTACTTC. Translating gives CASSFSGVETQYF.

Notes on this clone: Distinct nucleotide sequences in the sample also encode this CDR3. The rearrangement links TRBV7-2 to TRBJ1-6, with 7 bases that match TRBD1. Germline-derived CDR1 and CDR2 are SGHTA and FQGNSA. There are 14 residues in the CDR3. The junction had 5 bases not matched to a gene; V was cut back by 6 bases and J by 6 bases. For the CDR3, the DNA is TGTGCCAGCAGTCCGGGACAGACTAATTCACCCCTCCACTTT. Its translation is CASSPGQTNSPLHF.

This clone was detected only a few times. This chain links TRBV30 with TRBJ1-1; perhaps TRBD1 as D (6 bases). The germline V and J ends were trimmed by 0 bases and 5 bases, with 13 bases remaining between them. Germline loops: CDR1 GTSNPN, CDR2 SVGIG (reference sequence). The CDR3 is 14 residues long. CDR3 sequence reads: CAWSVGGLGTEAFF. DNA for the CDR3: TGTGCCTGGAGTGTGGGGGGGCTGGGGACTGAAGCTTTCTTT.

V gene TRBV7-2 combines with J gene TRBJ2-7; 8 bases match TRBD1. Per the germline V gene, CDR1 is SGHTA and CDR2 is FQGNSA. The V gene end was trimmed by 5 bases and the J gene end by 4 bases; junction bases not matched to a gene: 7. The CDR3 is 14 residues long. The CDR3 region is CASSVDRGEYEQYF. DNA of the CDR3: TGTGCCAGCAGCGTTGACAGGGGTGAATACGAGCAGTACTTC. The variable domain in full, completed from reference TRBV7-2 and TRBJ2-7, reads GAGVSQSPSNKVTEKGKDVELRCDPISGHTALYWYRQSLGQGLEFLIYFQGNSAPDKSGLPSDRFSAERTGGSVSTLTIQRTQQEDSAVYLCASSVDRGEYEQYFGPGTRLTVT.

The rearrangement links TRBV5-1 to TRBJ2-5, with 8 bases lining up with TRBD2. Germline assignment: CDR1 SGHRS and CDR2 YFSETQ. The CDR3 is 14 amino acids. Trimming removed 3 bases from V and 4 bases from J; junction bases left unmatched: 5. This chain's CDR3 is CASSSGGYGETQYF. CDR3 DNA sequence: TGCGCCAGCAGCTCGGGGGGGTATGGAGAGACCCAGTACTTC.

V usage is TRBV5-8 and J usage is TRBJ2-1, with a tentative D call TRBD1 (6 bases). V shed 2 bases and J shed 5 bases, with 14 bases lying between them. The CDR3 contains 15 residues. CDR1 is SGHTS, CDR2 YDEGEE, per germline. Written as DNA, the CDR3 is TGTGCCAGCAGCTTAGACAGGCAAACCAACAATGAGCAGTTCTTC. It is translated as CASSLDRQTNNEQFF.

The chain is built from TRBV28 and TRBJ2-7; 8 nucleotides align to TRBD1. CDR1 and CDR2 from the germline V gene are MDHEN and SYDVKM. This CDR3 is 15 amino acids long. Trimming cost V 5 bases and J 4 bases; bases outside gene matches: 10. The CDR3 sequence: CASSLGQGLDYEQYF. CDR3 nucleotide sequence: TGTGCCAGCAGTCTCGGACAGGGCTTGGATTACGAGCAGTACTTC.

The genes are TRBV7-2 and TRBJ2-3; TRBD1 might be the D (6 bases). Germline CDR1 SGHTA, CDR2 FQGNSA. The CDR3 covers 15 residues. The V gene lost 5 bases and the J gene lost 2 bases, with 14 bases spanning the gap. The CDR3 reads CASSLVVGATDTQYF. CDR3 sequence (DNA): TGTGCCAGCAGCCTAGTGGTGGGGGCCACAGATACGCAGTATTTT. The full variable domain, completed using reference TRBV7-2 and TRBJ2-3, is GAGVSQSPSNKVTEKGKDVELRCDPISGHTALYWYRQSLGQGLEFLIYFQGNSAPDKSGLPSDRFSAERTGGSVSTLTIQRTQQEDSAVYLCASSLVVGATDTQYFGPGTRLTVL.

The chain joins TRBV13 to TRBJ2-2; TRBD2 aligns across 8 bases. The germline V gene has CDR1 PRHDT and CDR2 FYEKMQ (reference sequence). Losses at the gene ends were 5 bases for V and 2 bases for J; bases not matched to a gene: 7. CDR3 size: 16 residues. CDR3 nucleotides: TGTGCCAGCAGCCAACCCCGGGGGGGTAACACCGGGGAGCTGTTTTTT. Translating gives CASSQPRGGNTGELFF. Full variable domain (rest looked up from reference TRBV13 and TRBJ2-2): AAGVIQSPRHLIKEKRETATLKCYPIPRHDTVYWYQQGPGQDPQFLISFYEKMQSDKGSIPDRFSAQQFSDYHSELNMSSLELGDSALYFCASSQPRGGNTGELFFGEGSRLTVL.

The CDR3 DNA sequence: TGCGCCAGCAGCCAAGATCCGAGCGGGAGTTCGTACAATGAGCAGTTCTTC. It codes for CASSQDPSGSSYNEQFF. The chain has TRBV4-3 and TRBJ2-1; 8 bases agree with TRBD2. J was trimmed by 4 bases and V by 0 bases; bases with no gene match: 8. The CDR3 sequence is 17 residues long. Germline CDR1 reads LGHNA; CDR2 reads YSLEER.

Written as DNA, the CDR3 is TGTGCCAGCAGCCCTGACAGGGAAGCTGAAGCTTTCTTT. Translated: CASSPDREAEAFF. The chain recombines TRBV7-3 with TRBJ1-1, with TRBD1 matching over 7 bases. V shed 5 bases and J 6 bases; nucleotides not matched to a gene: 6. CDR1 is SGHTA, CDR2 FQGTGA, per germline. This CDR3 contains 13 residues. Using reference TRBV7-3 and TRBJ1-1 for the parts outside the CDR3, the full variable domain is GAGVSQTPSNKVTEKGKYVELRCDPISGHTALYWYRQSLGQGPEFLIYFQGTGAADDSGLPNDRFFAVRPEGSVSTLKIQRTERGDSAVYLCASSPDREAEAFFGQGTRLTVV.

Only a few counts were recorded for this clone. The chain is built from TRBV5-5 and TRBJ1-2, with 8 nucleotides matching TRBD1. Looked up from germline, CDR1 is SGHKS and CDR2 is YYEKEE (reference sequence). This CDR3 has 15 residues. After removal of 0 bases from V and 8 bases from J, the junction contained 9 bases not matched to a gene. CDR3 sequence: CASSLGWQGAGGYTF. The CDR3 DNA sequence: TGTGCCAGCAGCTTGGGCTGGCAGGGGGCAGGCGGCTACACCTTC.

The J gene is TRBJ2-1, the V gene TRBV14; 8 bases are a match to TRBD1. The germline gives CDR1 SGHDN, CDR2 FVKESK. The V and J ends lost 4 bases and 0 bases, in that order; junction bases with no gene match: 2. The CDR3 totals 15 residues. The DNA for the CDR3 is TGTGCCAGCAGCCGGACAGGGAGCTCCTACAATGAGCAGTTCTTC. Amino acids: CASSRTGSSYNEQFF.

This clone was seen only a few times. V is TRBV2 and J is TRBJ2-5, with D maybe TRBD2 (6 bases). Trimming removed 7 bases at V and 0 bases at J, with 9 bases between. Germline V gives CDR1 SNHLY, CDR2 FYNNEI. CDR3 length: 13 residues. The DNA of the CDR3 is TGTGCCAGCAACCGCGGGGACCAAGAGACCCAGTACTTC. The encoded protein is CASNRGDQETQYF. Drawing the rest from reference TRBV2 and TRBJ2-5, the complete variable domain is EPEVTQTPSHQVTQMGQEVILRCVPISNHLYFYWYRQILGQKVEFLVSFYNNEISEKSEIFDDQFSVERPDGSNFTLKIRSTKLEDSAMYFCASNRGDQETQYFGPGTRLLVL.

The chain joins TRBV10-1 to TRBJ2-7, with TRBD1 identical over 7 bases. V shed 9 bases, J shed 0 bases, and the junction held 5 bases outside the gene matches. Germline V gives CDR1 WNHNN, CDR2 SYGVQD (reference sequence). CDR3 length: 13 amino acids. CDR3 bases: TGCGCCAGTAAAGACAGGGTCTCCTACGAGCAGTACTTC. Translated: CASKDRVSYEQYF.

The chain employs TRBV28 and TRBJ2-2; no clear D. CDR3 length: 11 amino acids. Germline V gene data show CDR1 as MDHEN and CDR2 as SYDVKM. V lost 5 bases and J 5 bases, leaving 3 bases between the germline ends. The CDR3 is CASSPTGELFF. CDR3 DNA: TGTGCCAGCAGTCCGACCGGGGAGCTGTTTTTT.